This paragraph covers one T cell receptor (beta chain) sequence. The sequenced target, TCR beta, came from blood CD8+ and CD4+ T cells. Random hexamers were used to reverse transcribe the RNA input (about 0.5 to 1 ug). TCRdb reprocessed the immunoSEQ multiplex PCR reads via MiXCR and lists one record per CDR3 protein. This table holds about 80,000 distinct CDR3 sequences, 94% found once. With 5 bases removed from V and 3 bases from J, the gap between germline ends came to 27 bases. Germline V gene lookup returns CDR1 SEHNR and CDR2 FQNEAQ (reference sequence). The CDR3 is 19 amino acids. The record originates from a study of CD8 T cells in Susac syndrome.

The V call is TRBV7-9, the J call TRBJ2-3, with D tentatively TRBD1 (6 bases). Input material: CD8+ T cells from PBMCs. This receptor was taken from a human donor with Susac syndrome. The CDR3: CASSATRVQGPHYTDTQYF. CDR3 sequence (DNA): TGTGCCAGCAGCGCCACGCGGGTACAGGGACCACATTATACAGATACGCAGTATTTT.